Sequencing of this T cell receptor (beta chain) was carried out in a study of CD8+CD57+ T cells in acquired aplastic anemia. Flow cytometry had shown expanded CD8+CD57+ cells in the patients chosen for sequencing. Each patient carried a diagnosis of severe acquired aplastic anemia. Template material for TCR beta VDJ and CDR3 profiling consisted of genomic DNA. In TCRdb, the reads were re-called with MiXCR into one record per CDR3 protein. The table includes around 200,000 distinct CDR3 sequences, less than 60% detected once. Study-wide results and limits: Sharing between patients and controls was observed for around 30 CD8+ CDR3 sequences.

This CDR3 is 13 amino acids long. V was trimmed by 3 bases and J by 5 bases, leaving 10 bases between them. Per germline, CDR1 MNHEY and CDR2 SMNVEV (reference sequence). To note about this clonotype: Its specificity is unknown.

The gene calls are TRBV27 and TRBJ1-1, with D unresolved. This sequence originates from a human donor with aplastic anemia. The source material was sorted CD4+, CD8+, or CD8+CD57+ T cells (not recorded which) from PBMCs. CDR3 protein: CASSLNRQTEAFF. Here the CDR3 DNA reads TGTGCCAGCAGTTTGAACCGCCAAACTGAAGCTTTCTTT.